Listed below are T cell receptor beta chains from one sample, sequenced in a study of CD4 T cells in relation to SARS-CoV-2 and coronaviruses. Libraries were prepared by immunoSEQ multiplex PCR; TCRdb keeps only in-frame clonotypes and omits some of them. Of roughly 30,000 clones listed, about three quarters are singletons. Their recognized antigens are unknown. Sequenced sample: CD4+ T cells from PBMCs, cultured in vitro. The source is a human donor in good health. The CDR3 runs from the conserved cysteine through the conserved F or W. D genes are given only for firm matches. Clone size, where shown, is once, few, many, or a class for clones that have expanded.

J,D,length,size,V,DNA,CDR3
TRBJ2-7,TRBD2,18,NA,TRBV4-1,TGCGCCAGCAGCCGCGGACCCTACGGACTAGCAGAACCCTACGAGCAGTACTTC,CASSRGPYGLAEPYEQYF
TRBJ1-2,TRBD1,17,NA,TRBV7-2,TGTGCCAGCAGCTCAGAGTTCACAGGGGTCCCTAACTATGGCTACACCTTC,CASSSEFTGVPNYGYTF
TRBJ2-7,TRBD1,14,NA,TRBV19,TGTGCCAGTAGTAGACAGGGGGCCCTCTACGAGCAGTACTTC,CASSRQGALYEQYF
TRBJ1-1,NA,15,NA,TRBV5-4,TGTGCCAGCAGCGGGTCGGGCAGGACAAACACTGAAGCTTTCTTT,CASSGSGRTNTEAFF
TRBJ2-2,TRBD2,16,NA,TRBV7-9,TGTGCCAGCAGCTTAGCACTAGCGGGAGGAACCGGGGAGCTGTTTTTT,CASSLALAGGTGELFF
TRBJ1-2,TRBD1,13,NA,TRBV6-6,TGTGCCAGCACCGGACAGGCGGGGTATGGCTACACCTTC,CASTGQAGYGYTF
TRBJ1-1,NA,14,NA,TRBV3-1/TRBV3-2,TGTGCCAGCAGCCCGGGGGCCGCCTACACTGAAGCTTTCTTT,CASSPGAAYTEAFF
TRBJ2-7,NA,15,NA,TRBV7-9,TGTGCCAGCAGCTTAGGCACGCTGCCCTCCTACGAGCAGTACTTC,CASSLGTLPSYEQYF
TRBJ2-4,TRBD1,15,NA,TRBV7-2,TGTGCCAGCAGCATTAGACAGGGGGCGTTGAACATTCAGTACTTC,CASSIRQGALNIQYF
TRBJ1-4,NA,13,NA,TRBV20-1,TGCAGTGCTAGTACGGGAGTTGGAGAAAAACTGTTTTTT,CSASTGVGEKLFF
TRBJ2-3,NA,14,NA,TRBV3-1/TRBV3-2,TGTGCCAGCAGCCAAGGTCTTGCCACAGATACGCAGTATTTT,CASSQGLATDTQYF
TRBJ1-1,NA,16,NA,TRBV6-2/TRBV6-3,TGTGCCAGCAGTTACCCTCGGCCCCTGAAGCCCACTGAAGCTTTCTTT,CASSYPRPLKPTEAFF
TRBJ2-7,TRBD1,12,NA,TRBV29-1,TGCAGCGGTGGGGACAGGGTTCACGAGCAGTACTTC,CSGGDRVHEQYF
TRBJ2-5,TRBD2,15,NA,TRBV3-1/TRBV3-2,TGTGCCAGCAGCCAGGCAGCGGGAGTCTGGGAGACCCAGTACTTC,CASSQAAGVWETQYF
TRBJ2-1,NA,13,NA,TRBV2,TGTGATTCAGCGGCTAGCTCCTACAATGAGCAGTTCTTC,CDSAASSYNEQFF
TRBJ2-5,NA,14,NA,TRBV6-1,TGTGCCAGCAGTGAAATGGTACGTTCGGAGACCCAGTACTTC,CASSEMVRSETQYF
TRBJ2-7,TRBD1,14,NA,TRBV19,TGTGCCAGTAGCCAAGGACGACAGGGGATCGAGCAGTACTTC,CASSQGRQGIEQYF
TRBJ2-1,TRBD2,15,few,TRBV9,TGTGCCAGCAGCGTAGCGGGGGGGTACTACAATGAGCAGTTCTTC,CASSVAGGYYNEQFF
TRBJ2-2,NA,15,once,TRBV6-5,TGTGCCAGCAGTCGTCGACAGACGAACACCGGGGAGCTGTTTTTT,CASSRRQTNTGELFF
TRBJ2-3,NA,14,medium-sized,TRBV7-2,TGTGCCAGCCGACCCCGGGACGGGCAAGATACGCAGTATTTT,CASRPRDGQDTQYF
TRBJ2-7,NA,15,once,TRBV6-5,TGTGCCAGCAATCTCATGAGGGGGGGCTTCGGCGAGCAGTACTTC,CASNLMRGGFGEQYF
TRBJ2-3,NA,17,NA,TRBV10-3,TGTGCCATCAGTGAGTCTTCTTTCTGGGGCCACACAGATACGCAGTATTTT,CAISESSFWGHTDTQYF
TRBJ2-7,NA,14,NA,TRBV11-1,TGTGCCAGCAGCTTAGCCCCAAGGGAAGGCGAGCAGTACTTC,CASSLAPREGEQYF
TRBJ2-7,NA,13,NA,TRBV5-1,TGCGCCAGCAGCTTGGACTTACTCTACGAGCAGTACTTC,CASSLDLLYEQYF
TRBJ2-3,TRBD2,16,NA,TRBV5-1,TGCGCCAGCAGCCGACTAGCGGGGGCATTCACAGATACGCAGTATTTT,CASSRLAGAFTDTQYF
TRBJ2-7,TRBD2,14,NA,TRBV3-1/TRBV3-2,TGTGCCAGCAGCCCCCGGGGGGGCACCTACGAGCAGTACTTC,CASSPRGGTYEQYF